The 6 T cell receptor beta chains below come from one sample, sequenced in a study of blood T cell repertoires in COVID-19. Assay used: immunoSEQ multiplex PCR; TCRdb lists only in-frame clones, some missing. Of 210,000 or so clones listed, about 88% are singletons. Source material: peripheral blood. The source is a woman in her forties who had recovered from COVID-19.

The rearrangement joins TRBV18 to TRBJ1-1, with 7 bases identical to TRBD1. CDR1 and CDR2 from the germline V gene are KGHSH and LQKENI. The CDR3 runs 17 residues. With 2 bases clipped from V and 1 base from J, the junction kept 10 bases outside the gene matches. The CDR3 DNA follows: TGTGCCAGCTCACCAGTTAGGGGGCAAGGAGGGAACACTGAAGCTTTCTTT. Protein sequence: CASSPVRGQGGNTEAFF.

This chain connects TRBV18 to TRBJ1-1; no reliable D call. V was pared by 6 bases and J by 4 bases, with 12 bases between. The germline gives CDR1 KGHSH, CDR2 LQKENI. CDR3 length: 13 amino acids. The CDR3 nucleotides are TGTGCCAGCTCCCAGACTCAAGGCACTGAAGCTTTCTTT. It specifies CASSQTQGTEAFF.

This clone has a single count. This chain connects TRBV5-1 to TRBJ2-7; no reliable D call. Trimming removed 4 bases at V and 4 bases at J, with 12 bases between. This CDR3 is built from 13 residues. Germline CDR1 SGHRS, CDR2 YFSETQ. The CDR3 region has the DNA TGCGCCAGCAGCGCGGAGAAAGCGTACGAGCAGTACTTC. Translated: CASSAEKAYEQYF.

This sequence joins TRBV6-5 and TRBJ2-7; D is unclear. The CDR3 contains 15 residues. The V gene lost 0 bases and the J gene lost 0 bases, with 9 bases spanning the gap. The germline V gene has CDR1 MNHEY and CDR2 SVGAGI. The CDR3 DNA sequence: TGTGCCAGCAGTTACTCTCTCCGTCCCTCCTACGAGCAGTACTTC. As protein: CASSYSLRPSYEQYF.

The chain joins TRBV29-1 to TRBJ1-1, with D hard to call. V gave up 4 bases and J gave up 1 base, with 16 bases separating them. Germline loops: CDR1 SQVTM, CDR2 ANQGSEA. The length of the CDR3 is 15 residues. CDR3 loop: CSVVRRAGSNTEAFF. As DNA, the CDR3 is TGCAGCGTTGTAAGGCGGGCAGGCTCGAACACTGAAGCTTTCTTT. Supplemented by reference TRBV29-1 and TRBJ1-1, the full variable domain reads SAVISQKPSRDICQRGTSLTIQCQVDSQVTMMFWYRQQPGQSLTLIATANQGSEATYESGFVIDKFPISRPNLTFSTLTVSNMSPEDSSIYLCSVVRRAGSNTEAFFGQGTRLTVV.

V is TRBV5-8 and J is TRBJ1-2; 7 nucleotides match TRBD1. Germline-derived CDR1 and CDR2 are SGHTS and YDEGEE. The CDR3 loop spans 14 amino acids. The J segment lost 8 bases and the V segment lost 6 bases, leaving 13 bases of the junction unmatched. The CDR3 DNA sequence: TGTGCCAGCAACCTGGGACAGAGGCTTGGAGGCTACACCTTC. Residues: CASNLGQRLGGYTF.